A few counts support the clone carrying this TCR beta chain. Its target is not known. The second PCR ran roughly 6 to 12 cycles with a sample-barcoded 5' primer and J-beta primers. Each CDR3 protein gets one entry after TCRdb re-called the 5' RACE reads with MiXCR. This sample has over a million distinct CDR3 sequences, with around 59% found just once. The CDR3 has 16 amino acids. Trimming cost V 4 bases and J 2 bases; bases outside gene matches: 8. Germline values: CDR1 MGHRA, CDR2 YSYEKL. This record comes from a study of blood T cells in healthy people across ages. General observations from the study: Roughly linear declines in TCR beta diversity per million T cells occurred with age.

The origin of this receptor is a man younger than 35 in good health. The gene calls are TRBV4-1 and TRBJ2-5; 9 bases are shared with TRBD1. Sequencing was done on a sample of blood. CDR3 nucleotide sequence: TGCGCCAGCAGCCCGCCTCCGGGACAGGGTCAAGAGACCCAGTACTTC. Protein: CASSPPPGQGQETQYF.